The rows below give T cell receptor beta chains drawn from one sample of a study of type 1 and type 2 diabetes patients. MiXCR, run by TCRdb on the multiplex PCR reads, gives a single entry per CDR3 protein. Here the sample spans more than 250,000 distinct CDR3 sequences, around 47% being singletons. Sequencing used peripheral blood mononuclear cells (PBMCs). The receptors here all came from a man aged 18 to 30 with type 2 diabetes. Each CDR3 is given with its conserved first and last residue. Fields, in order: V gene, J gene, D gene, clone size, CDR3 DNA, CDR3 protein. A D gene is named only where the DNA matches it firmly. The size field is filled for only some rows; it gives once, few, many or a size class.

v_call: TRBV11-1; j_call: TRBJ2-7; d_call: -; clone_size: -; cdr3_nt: TGTGCCAGCAGTCCAAGCGGGCGCTCCTCCTACGAGCAGTACTTC; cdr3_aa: CASSPSGRSSYEQYF
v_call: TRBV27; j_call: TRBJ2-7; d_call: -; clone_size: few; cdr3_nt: TGTGCCACCCGACAGGCAAAACCCTACGAGCAGTACTTC; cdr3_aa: CATRQAKPYEQYF
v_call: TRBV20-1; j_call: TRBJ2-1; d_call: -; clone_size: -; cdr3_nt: TGCAGTGCTAGTAGTTACGAGGGGCGATTCAATGAGCAGTTCTTC; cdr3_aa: CSASSYEGRFNEQFF
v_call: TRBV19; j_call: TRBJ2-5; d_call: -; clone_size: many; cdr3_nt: TGTGCCAGTAGTATTTTGGGGGAGACCCAGTACTTC; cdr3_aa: CASSILGETQYF
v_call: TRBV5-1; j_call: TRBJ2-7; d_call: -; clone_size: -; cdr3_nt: TGCGCCAGCAGCTCGAACGTGGGTGGCGAGCAGTACTTC; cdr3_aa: CASSSNVGGEQYF
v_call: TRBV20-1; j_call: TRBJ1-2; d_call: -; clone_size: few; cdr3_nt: TGCAGTGCTAGTGAGGACCCGTATGGCTACACCTTC; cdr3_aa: CSASEDPYGYTF
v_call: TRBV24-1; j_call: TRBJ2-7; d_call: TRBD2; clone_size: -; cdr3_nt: TGTGCCACCAGTGACAGCGGGGGGACCTCCTACGAGCAGTACTTC; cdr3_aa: CATSDSGGTSYEQYF
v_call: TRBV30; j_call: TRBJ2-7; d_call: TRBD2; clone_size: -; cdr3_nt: TGTGCCCAACGGACTAGCGGCTACGAGCAGTACTTC; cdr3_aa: CAQRTSGYEQYF
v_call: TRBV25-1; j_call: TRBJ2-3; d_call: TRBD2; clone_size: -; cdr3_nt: TGTGCCAGCAGTGAAGGGAGGACTAGCGGTACAGATACGCAGTATTTT; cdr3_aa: CASSEGRTSGTDTQYF
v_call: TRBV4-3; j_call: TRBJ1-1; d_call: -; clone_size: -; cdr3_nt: TGCGCCAGCAGCCAAGATCCAGGTGGGTCCCTCATGAACACTGAAGCTTTCTTT; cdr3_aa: CASSQDPGGSLMNTEAFF
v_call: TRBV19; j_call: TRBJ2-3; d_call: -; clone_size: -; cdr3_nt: TGTGCCAGTAGTATCCCGTTCGGTAAGGAGTGGTATTTT; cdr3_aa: CASSIPFGKEWYF
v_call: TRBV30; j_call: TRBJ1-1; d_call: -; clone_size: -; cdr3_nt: TGTGCCTGGAGTCCGGGACTAAACACTGAAGCTTTCTTT; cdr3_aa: CAWSPGLNTEAFF
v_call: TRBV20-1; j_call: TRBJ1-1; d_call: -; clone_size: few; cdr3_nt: TGCAGTGCTAGTAGGCGGATGAACACTGAAGCTTTCTTT; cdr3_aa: CSASRRMNTEAFF
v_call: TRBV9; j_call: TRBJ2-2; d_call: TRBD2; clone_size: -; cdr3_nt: TGTGCCAGCAGCGCGGGCGGGAGAGGTGGGCTGTTTTTT; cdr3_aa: CASSAGGRGGLFF
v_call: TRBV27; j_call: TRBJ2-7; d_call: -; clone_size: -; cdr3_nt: TGTGCCAGCAGGGGAACCTCCTACGAGCAGTACTTC; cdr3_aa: CASRGTSYEQYF
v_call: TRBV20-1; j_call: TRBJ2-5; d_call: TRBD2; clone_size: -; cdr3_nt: TGCAGTGCTAGATCAGCGGGGGGCCCCTCTGGAGAGACCCAGTACTTC; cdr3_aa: CSARSAGGPSGETQYF
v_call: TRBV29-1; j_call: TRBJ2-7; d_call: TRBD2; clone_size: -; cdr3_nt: TGCAGCGTTGCTGGAGTAGCGGGGGGTTACGAGCAGTACTTC; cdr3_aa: CSVAGVAGGYEQYF
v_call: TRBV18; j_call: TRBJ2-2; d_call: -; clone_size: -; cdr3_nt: TGTGCCAGCTCACCCGGGGATCCGACCGGGGAGCTGTTTTTT; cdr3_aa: CASSPGDPTGELFF
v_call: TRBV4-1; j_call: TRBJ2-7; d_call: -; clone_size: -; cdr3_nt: TGCGCCAGCAGCCAATGGGAGAGCTACGAGCAGTACTTC; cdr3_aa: CASSQWESYEQYF
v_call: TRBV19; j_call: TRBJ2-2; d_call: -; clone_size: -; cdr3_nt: TGTGCCGGGCAAATGGGGCGTCTGAACACCGGGGAGCTGTTTTTT; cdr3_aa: CAGQMGRLNTGELFF
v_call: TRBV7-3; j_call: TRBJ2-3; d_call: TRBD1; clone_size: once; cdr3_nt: TGTGCCAGCAGCTTCTTGGGACAGGGGATCGCAGATACGCAGTATTTT; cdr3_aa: CASSFLGQGIADTQYF
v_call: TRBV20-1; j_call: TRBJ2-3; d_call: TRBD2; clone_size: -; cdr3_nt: TGCAGTGCCCATGGACTAGCGGGAGGGAGCACAGATACGCAGTATTTT; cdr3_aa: CSAHGLAGGSTDTQYF
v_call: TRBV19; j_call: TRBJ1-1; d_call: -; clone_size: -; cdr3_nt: TGTGCCAGTAGGAGGCAGGGCAGCAAGAACACTGAAGCCTTCTTT; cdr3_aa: CASRRQGSKNTEAFF
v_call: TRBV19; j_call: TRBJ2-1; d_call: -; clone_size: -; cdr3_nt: TGTGCCACCGGCTCCGGACTATCCTACAATGAGCAGTTCTTC; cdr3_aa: CATGSGLSYNEQFF
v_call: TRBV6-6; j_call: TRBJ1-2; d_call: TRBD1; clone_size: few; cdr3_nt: TGTGCCAGCGTCGGGGACAGGCGGTATGGCTACACCTTC; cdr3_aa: CASVGDRRYGYTF
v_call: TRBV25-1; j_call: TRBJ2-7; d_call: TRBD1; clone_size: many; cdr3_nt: TGTGCCAGCGCTGGGACAGTTTACGAGCAGTACTTC; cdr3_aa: CASAGTVYEQYF
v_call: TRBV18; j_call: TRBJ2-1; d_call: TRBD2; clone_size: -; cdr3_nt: TGTGCCAGCTCACCTCGGACTAGCGGGGGCAATGAGCAGTTCTTC; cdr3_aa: CASSPRTSGGNEQFF
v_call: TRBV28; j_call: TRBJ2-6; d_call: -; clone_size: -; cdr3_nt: TGTGCCAGCAGTTTAGGGGGGCTCGGGGCCAACGTCCTGACTTTC; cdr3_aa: CASSLGGLGANVLTF
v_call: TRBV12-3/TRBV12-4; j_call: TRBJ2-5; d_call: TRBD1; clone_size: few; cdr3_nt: TGTGCCAGCAGTTTTTCCGGACAGGGAGAGACCCAGTACTTC; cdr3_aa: CASSFSGQGETQYF
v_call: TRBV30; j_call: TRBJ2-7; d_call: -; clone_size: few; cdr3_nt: TGTGCCTGGAGTGTAGGGAATAGATTCGACGAGCAGTACTTC; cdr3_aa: CAWSVGNRFDEQYF
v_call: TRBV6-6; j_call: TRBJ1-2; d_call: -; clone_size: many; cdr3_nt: TGTGCCAGCACCCTGGGACTCCCCTTTCCCTACTATGGCTACACCTTC; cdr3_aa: CASTLGLPFPYYGYTF
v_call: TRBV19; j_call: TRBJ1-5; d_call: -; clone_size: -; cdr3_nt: TGTGCCAGTAGTAAGGACGCCGGTAAGCCCCAGCATTTT; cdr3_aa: CASSKDAGKPQHF
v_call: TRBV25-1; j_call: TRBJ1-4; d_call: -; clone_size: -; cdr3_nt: TGTGCCAGCAGTTTATTCGGACAACTCTATAATGAAAAACTGTTTTTT; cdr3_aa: CASSLFGQLYNEKLFF
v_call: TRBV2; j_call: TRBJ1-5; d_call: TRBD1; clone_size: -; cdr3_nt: TGTGCCAGCAGAACCCAGGGGGCCGGAGTCAATCAGCCCCAGCATTTT; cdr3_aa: CASRTQGAGVNQPQHF
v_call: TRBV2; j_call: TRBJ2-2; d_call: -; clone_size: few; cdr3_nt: TGTGCCAGCAAACGACAGGATACGAACACCGGGGAGCTGTTTTTT; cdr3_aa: CASKRQDTNTGELFF
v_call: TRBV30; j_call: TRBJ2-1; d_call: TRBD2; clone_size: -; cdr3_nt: TGTGCCTGGAGCCGAGCTGGCGGGAGGGCTCGTGAGCAGTTCTTC; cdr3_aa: CAWSRAGGRAREQFF
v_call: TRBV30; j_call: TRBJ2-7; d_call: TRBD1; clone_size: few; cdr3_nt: TGTGCCTGGAGCGAGTACCGGGACAGAGCCTACGAGCAGTACTTC; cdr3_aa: CAWSEYRDRAYEQYF
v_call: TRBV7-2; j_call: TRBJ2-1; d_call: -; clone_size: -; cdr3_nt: TGTGCCAGCATCTCCTTGGAGGCCGGGGAGTTCTTC; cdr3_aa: CASISLEAGEFF
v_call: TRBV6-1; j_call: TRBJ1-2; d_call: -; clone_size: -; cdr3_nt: TGTGCCAGCAGTTACGGCGGAGGGCACTACACCTTC; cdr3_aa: CASSYGGGHYTF
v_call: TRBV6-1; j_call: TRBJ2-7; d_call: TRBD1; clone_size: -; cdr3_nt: TGTGCCAGCATGGGAGACAGGGATCGGAACGAGCAGTACTTC; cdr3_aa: CASMGDRDRNEQYF
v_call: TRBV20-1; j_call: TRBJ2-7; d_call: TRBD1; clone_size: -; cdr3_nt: TGCAGTGCTAGGGGACAGGGGGTCGACGAGCAGTACTTT; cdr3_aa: CSARGQGVDEQYF
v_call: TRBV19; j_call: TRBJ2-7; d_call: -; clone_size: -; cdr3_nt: TGTGCCAGTAGTAGAGTGACAGGTTCATACTCCTACGAGCAGTACTTC; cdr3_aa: CASSRVTGSYSYEQYF